This T cell receptor beta chain was obtained from a study of cytomegalovirus exposure and HLA in healthy donors. Whole-study context: Tens of millions of unique TCRs, all from HLA-typed donors, were included in an early release of the data.

Trimming pared 2 bases from V and 2 bases from J, leaving 10 bases between. CDR1 SGHRS and CDR2 YFSETQ come from the germline V gene. CDR3 length equals 14 residues. Findings and caveats of the study: Using the classifier, cytomegalovirus status was reportedly diagnosed with high specificity and sensitivity. In a later analysis, at a false discovery rate of 0.05, roughly 17,000 TCR beta sequences matched HLA alleles. Among the most significant clusters, several appeared linked to common viral pathogens in a later analysis.

As to this clone: What it binds is not known. The same CDR3 can be traced to other DNA sequences in this sample.

Vbeta (60) and Jbeta (13) primers were used in the PCR. Assay: immunoSEQ multiplex PCR; the TCRdb copy retains only in-frame clones and omits some. The sample holds some 180,000 clones; approximately 85% are singletons and the top ten take about 2.4%. The TCR originated in a man in his thirties or forties in good health and CMV-seropositive. V usage is TRBV5-1 and J usage is TRBJ2-5, with no clear D. The specimen sequenced was PBMCs. The CDR3 spells CASSFSGPQETQYF. The CDR3 bases are TGCGCCAGCAGCTTTTCGGGTCCTCAAGAGACCCAGTACTTC. The full variable domain, rest sourced from reference TRBV5-1 and TRBJ2-5, is KAGVTQTPRYLIKTRGQQVTLSCSPISGHRSVSWYQQTPGQGLQFLFEYFSETQRNKGNFPGRFSGRQFSNSRSEMNVSTLELGDSALYLCASSFSGPQETQYFGPGTRLLVL.